Listed below are T cell receptor beta chains from one sample, sequenced in a study of cytomegalovirus exposure and HLA in healthy donors. Generated by immunoSEQ multiplex PCR, the TCRdb table keeps only in-frame clones and is missing some. This table has roughly 56,000 clones, 70% to 90% appearing once. The sample comprised PBMCs. The receptors were gathered from a young man in good health and CMV-seronegative. CDR3s include the opening cysteine and the closing phenylalanine or tryptophan. A D gene is named only where the DNA matches it firmly. Expanded clones get a size class; other rows say once, few or many, or leave the size out.

TRBV30,TRBJ2-4,-,-,CAWGLIGNIQYF,TGTGCCTGGGGACTTATCGGAAACATTCAGTACTTC
TRBV30,TRBJ1-5,-,TRBD1,CAFGTGNSNQPQHF,TGTGCCTTTGGGACAGGGAATAGCAATCAGCCCCAGCATTTT
TRBV11-2,TRBJ2-7,-,-,CAGASGSYEQYF,TGTGCCGGTGCCAGTGGCTCCTACGAGCAGTACTTC
TRBV28,TRBJ1-1,-,TRBD1,CASTPGTGITEAFF,TGTGCCAGCACCCCTGGGACAGGGATCACTGAAGCTTTCTTT
TRBV4-2,TRBJ2-7,-,TRBD2,CASSQGVAGGYEQYF,TGTGCCAGCAGCCAAGGGGTAGCGGGGGGCTACGAGCAGTACTTC
TRBV11-2,TRBJ2-5,-,-,CASSSGQRGVETQYF,TGTGCCAGCAGCTCAGGACAGCGAGGAGTGGAGACCCAGTACTTC
TRBV6-1,TRBJ2-1,-,TRBD2,CASIVASGGYNEQFF,TGTGCCAGCATTGTGGCTAGCGGGGGCTACAATGAGCAGTTCTTC
TRBV4-1,TRBJ2-5,-,TRBD2,CASSQGLAGIQETRYF,TGCGCCAGCAGCCAAGGACTAGCGGGCATTCAAGAGACCCGGTACTTC
TRBV11-3,TRBJ2-5,-,TRBD1,CASSLSGQGEETQYF,TGTGCCAGCAGCTTATCGGGACAGGGAGAAGAGACCCAGTACTTC
TRBV10-2,TRBJ2-7,-,TRBD1,CASSEGDSLHEQYF,TGCGCCAGCAGTGAAGGGGACAGTTTGCACGAGCAGTACTTC
TRBV2,TRBJ1-3,-,-,CASITEISGNTIYF,TGTGCCAGCATAACGGAGATCTCTGGAAACACCATATATTTT
TRBV7-2,TRBJ2-5,-,-,CASSFRLDWETQYF,TGTGCCAGCAGCTTCCGACTAGATTGGGAGACCCAGTACTTC
TRBV7-9,TRBJ1-2,-,-,CASSFFQGPYGYTF,TGTGCCAGCAGCTTTTTCCAGGGCCCTTACGGCTACACCTTC
TRBV5-1,TRBJ2-7,-,-,CASSLGPQVGYEQYF,TGCGCCAGCAGCTTGGGACCCCAGGTGGGCTACGAGCAGTACTTC
TRBV5-1,TRBJ1-1,once,TRBD1,CASSRGDRENTEAFF,TGCGCCAGCAGCCGGGGGGACAGGGAAAACACTGAAGCTTTCTTT
TRBV29-1,TRBJ1-1,-,TRBD1,CSVEADRGPNTEAFF,TGCAGCGTTGAGGCCGACAGGGGGCCAAACACTGAAGCTTTCTTT
TRBV30,TRBJ1-2,-,-,CAWSVNAGRRNYGYTF,TGTGCCTGGAGTGTAAATGCAGGGAGGAGAAACTATGGCTACACCTTC
TRBV4-1,TRBJ2-7,-,TRBD1,CASSQERTGLYEQYF,TGCGCCAGCAGCCAAGAGAGGACAGGGTTGTACGAGCAGTACTTC
TRBV11-3,TRBJ1-3,-,-,CASSIDVAGNTIYF,TGTGCCAGCAGCATAGATGTCGCTGGAAACACCATATATTTT
TRBV30,TRBJ2-3,-,-,CAWGQPGSTDTQYF,TGTGCCTGGGGGCAGCCGGGAAGCACAGATACGCAGTATTTT
TRBV13,TRBJ1-2,-,TRBD1,CASSLRGQLYGYTF,TGTGCCAGCAGCTTACGGGGACAGCTCTATGGCTACACCTTC
TRBV11-2,TRBJ2-5,-,TRBD2,CASSPRLAGPQETQYF,TGTGCCAGCAGCCCCCGACTAGCGGGGCCCCAAGAGACCCAGTACTTC
TRBV4-1,TRBJ2-1,-,-,CASSPGTPGGFYNEQFF,TGCGCCAGCAGCCCCGGGACTCCTGGGGGGTTCTACAATGAGCAGTTCTTC
TRBV4-2,TRBJ2-3,-,TRBD2,CASSQEGGGSPDTQYF,TGTGCCAGCAGCCAAGAGGGGGGGGGTAGCCCAGATACGCAGTATTTT
TRBV7-9,TRBJ1-3,once,-,CASSFRTGGDSGNTIYF,TGTGCCAGCAGCTTCCGGACGGGAGGGGACTCTGGAAACACCATATATTTT
TRBV19,TRBJ1-1,once,-,CASSTTGATEAFF,TGTGCCAGTAGTACGACAGGAGCCACTGAAGCTTTCTTT
TRBV19,TRBJ2-7,-,-,CASSMGGLYYEQYF,TGTGCCAGTAGTATGGGGGGTCTTTACTACGAGCAGTACTTC
TRBV5-4,TRBJ1-1,-,-,CASSEEGNTEAFF,TGTGCCAGCAGCGAGGAGGGGAACACTGAAGCTTTCTTT
TRBV5-1,TRBJ2-3,few,TRBD1,CASSFGTGTDTQYF,TGCGCCAGCAGCTTCGGGACAGGAACGGATACGCAGTATTTT
TRBV7-9,TRBJ1-5,-,-,CASSLGGLGGTQPQHF,TGTGCCAGCAGCTTAGGGGGTCTTGGGGGGACTCAGCCCCAGCATTTT
TRBV14,TRBJ1-1,-,-,CASSRSTPGDTEAFF,TGTGCCAGCAGCCGCTCAACTCCGGGGGACACTGAAGCTTTCTTT
TRBV18,TRBJ2-3,-,TRBD2,CASSPPGAGGFGTQYF,TGTGCCAGCTCACCACCGGGCGCGGGGGGTTTTGGTACGCAGTATTTT
TRBV2,TRBJ2-2,-,-,CASSTMNTGELFF,TGTGCCAGCAGTACAATGAACACCGGGGAGCTGTTTTTT
TRBV30,TRBJ2-3,-,TRBD1,CAWSVQGGTDTQYF,TGTGCCTGGAGTGTACAGGGGGGCACAGATACGCAGTATTTT
TRBV6-5,TRBJ1-2,-,TRBD1,CATRQGRYGYTF,TGTGCCACTCGACAGGGGCGGTATGGCTACACCTTC
TRBV10-2,TRBJ1-3,-,-,CASSEHGYGNTIYF,TGCGCCAGCAGTGAGCACGGGTATGGAAACACCATATATTTT
TRBV25-1,TRBJ2-1,-,TRBD1,CASSVVGQGPNEQFF,TGTGCCAGCAGTGTTGTGGGACAGGGTCCCAATGAGCAGTTCTTC
TRBV28,TRBJ1-1,-,TRBD1,CAGFTGGDTEAFF,TGTGCCGGATTTACAGGGGGCGACACTGAAGCTTTCTTT